The T cell receptor (beta chain) described here comes from a study of blood T cell repertoires in COVID-19 (dated by TCRdb to the early 2020s). Turning to the overall study: The collaborator samples originated in the United States, Italy and Spain and spanned the acute and convalescent phases of COVID-19. The prospective study material was composed of cDNA or gDNA derived from T cells, B-cell-depleted T cells, or PBMCs. Subjects who had been exposed to COVID-19, were actively infected with it, or had recovered from it provided the deeply sampled blood TCRbeta repertoires that made up the dataset. The repertoires were released in a freely available public database intended as a resource for research on the immune response to SARS-CoV-2. Samples came from the ongoing ImmuneRACE study (first 160 participants) plus 1,254 subjects from 6 global collaborators. The sample metadata nearly always contained a de-identified subject ID, COVID-19 status, age in years and sex. HLA class I and class II types, where available, came from metadata supplied by the sample provider rather than from assay-based typing.

Remarks on this clone: What antigen it recognizes has not been identified. One base away there is no much larger clone; base qualities are not given.

The full study reports these points: Clinical and demographic metadata were provided uncurated, with the amount varying by source and participant.

TCRbeta CDR3 regions were amplified from genomic DNA using the immunoSEQ Assay, a bias-controlled multiplex PCR. Concerning the study's data processing: The number of nucleated cells in each sample was estimated by amplification of reference gene primers within the assay. Sequence reads were collapsed and filtered to measure the absolute abundance of every unique TCRbeta CDR3 rearrangement. For each sample, productive Simpson clonality was calculated as the square root of Simpson's diversity index over productive rearrangements. The clones in this table, taken by TCRdb from immuneACCESS, are in-frame only. Not every clone is retained; where verified, under half of the shortfall comes from an unresolved V gene, and the cause of the rest is unknown. The V and J calls and clone size are taken from that table; D and trimming were inferred from the DNA. The table for this sample lists around 220,000 clones; roughly four fifths of them were counted only once. 8% to 9% of the sample is in the top ten clones.

One collaborating source in Seattle enrolled patients while the patients were actively infected and followed the patients over time throughout the course of disease. Each collaborating institution followed its own protocols to collect whole blood in K2EDTA tubes. For TCRbeta analysis, collaborator samples were shipped as frozen whole blood, as isolated PBMCs, or as DNA extracted from either sample type. The sequenced sample was peripheral blood. This clonotype originated in a woman over 75 with COVID-19, enrolled during active disease.

DNA sequence: TGTGCCAGCAGCTCCCGGGAGCCGGGACAGGTGGGAGATACGCAGTATTTT. Its protein reads: CASSSREPGQVGDTQYF. Recombination joined TRBV7-3 with TRBJ2-3; 8 of the junction bases match TRBD1. From V the trimming removes 4 bases and from J it removes 5 bases, while the gene matches leave 14 bases of the junction unaccounted for. Based on the germline V gene, the CDR1 and CDR2 sequences are SGHTA and FQGTGA. The CDR3 runs 17 amino acids, cysteine and phenylalanine included. Only CDR3 DNA is held: 51 bases, read in frame from base 1.